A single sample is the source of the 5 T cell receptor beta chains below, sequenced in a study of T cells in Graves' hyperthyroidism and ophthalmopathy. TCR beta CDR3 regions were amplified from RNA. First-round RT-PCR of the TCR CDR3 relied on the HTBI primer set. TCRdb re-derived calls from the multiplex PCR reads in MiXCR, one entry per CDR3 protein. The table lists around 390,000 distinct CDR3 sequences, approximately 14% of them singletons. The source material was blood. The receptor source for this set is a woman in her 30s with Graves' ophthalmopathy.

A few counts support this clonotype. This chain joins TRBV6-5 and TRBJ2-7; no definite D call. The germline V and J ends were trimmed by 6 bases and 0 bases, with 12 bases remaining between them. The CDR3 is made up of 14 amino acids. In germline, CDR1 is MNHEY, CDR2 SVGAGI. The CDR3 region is CASRRLTDSYEQYF. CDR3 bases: TGTGCCAGCAGGAGATTAACAGACTCCTACGAGCAGTACTTC.

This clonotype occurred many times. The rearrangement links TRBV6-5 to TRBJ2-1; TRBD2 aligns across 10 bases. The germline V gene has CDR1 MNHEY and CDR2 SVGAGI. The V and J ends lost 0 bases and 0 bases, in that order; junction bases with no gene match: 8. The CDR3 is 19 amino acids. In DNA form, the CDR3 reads TGTGCCAGCAGTTACTCCCAGTTACGACTAGCGGGCTCCTACAATGAGCAGTTCTTC. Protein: CASSYSQLRLAGSYNEQFF.

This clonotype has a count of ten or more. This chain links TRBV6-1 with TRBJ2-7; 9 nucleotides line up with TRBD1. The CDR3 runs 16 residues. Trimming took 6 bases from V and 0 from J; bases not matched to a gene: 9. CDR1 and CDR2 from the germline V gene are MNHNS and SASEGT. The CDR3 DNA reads TGTGCCAGCAGCCAACCTGGGACAGGGAGCTCCTACGAGCAGTACTTC. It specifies CASSQPGTGSSYEQYF.

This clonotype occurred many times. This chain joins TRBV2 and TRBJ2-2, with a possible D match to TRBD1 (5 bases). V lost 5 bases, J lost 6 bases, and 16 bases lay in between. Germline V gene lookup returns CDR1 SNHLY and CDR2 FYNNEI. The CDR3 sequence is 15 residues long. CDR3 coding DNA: TGTGCCAGCAGTTTCAGAAGGGGCGAGGCCGGGGAGCTGTTTTTT. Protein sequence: CASSFRRGEAGELFF.

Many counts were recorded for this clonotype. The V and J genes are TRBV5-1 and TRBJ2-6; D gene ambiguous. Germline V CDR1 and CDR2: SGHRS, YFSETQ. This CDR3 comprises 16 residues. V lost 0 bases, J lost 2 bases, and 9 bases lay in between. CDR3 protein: CASSLGAHTGANVLTF. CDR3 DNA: TGCGCCAGCAGCTTGGGGGCGCACACTGGGGCCAACGTCCTGACTTTC.